A selection of T cell receptor beta chains follows, all from one sample in a study of Tregs in tolerant kidney transplant recipients. The method was immunoSEQ multiplex PCR; TCRdb's version includes in-frame clones alone and lacks a portion of them. Seen here are 200,000 to 300,000 clones, 80% to 85% observed once, and the top ten hold roughly 0.67%. What was sequenced was CD4+ T cells from blood. Every receptor here comes from a human donor in good health. Each CDR3 is given with its conserved first and last residue. Each record gives: D gene, J gene, clone size, V gene, CDR3 DNA, CDR3 protein. D genes are given only for firm matches. Clone size is shown for a subset of rows, as once, few, many or a class of expanded clone.

>.|TRBJ2-3|once|TRBV6-5
TGTGCCAGCAGCACCTCGGGAAGCACAGATACGCAGTATTTT
CASSTSGSTDTQYF
>.|TRBJ1-1|.|TRBV21-1
TGTGCCAGCAGCAAAGGGCTAGGGAACACTGAAGCTTTCTTT
CASSKGLGNTEAFF
>.|TRBJ2-2|once|TRBV11-3
TGTGCCAGCAGCTCGGTGCAGGCCGGGGAGCTGTTTTTT
CASSSVQAGELFF
>.|TRBJ2-7|.|TRBV5-1
TGCGCCAGCAGCTTAACAATATCCTACGAGCAGTACTTC
CASSLTISYEQYF
>TRBD1|TRBJ2-5|few|TRBV6-5
TGTGCCAGCAGGGGGACAGGGGGCTTGAAGACCCAGTACTTC
CASRGTGGLKTQYF
>.|TRBJ2-7|.|TRBV7-2
TGTGCCAGCAGCTTAACGGGTGGGAGAAGCTCCTACGAGCAGTACTTC
CASSLTGGRSSYEQYF
>.|TRBJ1-2|.|TRBV30
TGTGCCTGGAGTGTAGGGCAGGGAGCTTATGGCTACACCTTC
CAWSVGQGAYGYTF
>.|TRBJ1-2|.|TRBV14
TGTGCCAGCAGCCAAGGGGGGAATGGCTACACCTTC
CASSQGGNGYTF
>.|TRBJ2-1|.|TRBV29-1
TGCAGCGTTGAAGAGGGGGGACCGAGCTCCTACAATGAGCAGTTCTTC
CSVEEGGPSSYNEQFF
>.|TRBJ2-5|few|TRBV9
TGTGCCAGCAGCCCGAGACGGACTCAAGAGACCCAGTACTTC
CASSPRRTQETQYF
>.|TRBJ2-1|.|TRBV7-2
TGTGCCAGCAGCCCCGAAAAAGGGTACACGGGACCTTACAATGAGCAGTTCTTC
CASSPEKGYTGPYNEQFF
>.|TRBJ1-6|once|TRBV6-5
TGTGCCAGCAGTTACTCGTGGCAGGGACGATCACCCCTCCACTTT
CASSYSWQGRSPLHF
>.|TRBJ2-2|.|TRBV11-1
TGTGCCAGCAGCGATAAAGGGGGACGCACCGGGGAGCTGTTTTTT
CASSDKGGRTGELFF
>.|TRBJ2-7|.|TRBV25-1
TGTGCCAGCAGCCTCTCGGGGCCGGGGACCTACGAGCAGTACTTC
CASSLSGPGTYEQYF
>TRBD2|TRBJ2-2|.|TRBV11-2
TGTGCCAGCAGCCCTAAGGCGGGGCGGGGGTCGGTCGGGGAGCTGTTTTTT
CASSPKAGRGSVGELFF
>TRBD1|TRBJ2-7|.|TRBV18
TGTGCCAGCTCAAACCGACAGGGCCCCTACGAGCAGTACTTC
CASSNRQGPYEQYF
>TRBD1|TRBJ1-5|.|TRBV6-5
TGTGCCAGCAGTACGACAGGGTATACGAATCAGCCCCAGCATTTT
CASSTTGYTNQPQHF
>TRBD2|TRBJ2-1|.|TRBV18
TGTGCCAGCTCACCCCCTATGCTAGCGGGCTCCTACAATGAGCAGTTCTTC
CASSPPMLAGSYNEQFF
>.|TRBJ2-7|.|TRBV15
TGTGCCACCAGCAGAGGGGGCTCGAAGGGGGACGAGCAGTACTTC
CATSRGGSKGDEQYF
>TRBD1|TRBJ1-2|.|TRBV11-2
TGTGCCAGCAGCCATGGACAGGGCGCTAACTATGGCTACACCTTC
CASSHGQGANYGYTF
>.|TRBJ1-1|.|TRBV5-1
TGCGCCAGCAGCTGGGAGGGCAACACTGAAGCTTTCTTT
CASSWEGNTEAFF
>.|TRBJ2-5|once|TRBV21-1
TGTGCCAGCAGCAAAGCGACTAGCGGACAGGGGACCCAGTACTTC
CASSKATSGQGTQYF
>TRBD1|TRBJ2-5|once|TRBV5-1
TGCGCCAGCAGCTCCCGGACAGGGAGGTTGGAGACCCAGTACTTC
CASSSRTGRLETQYF
>TRBD2|TRBJ2-1|.|TRBV5-4
TGTGCCAGCAGTTTTCGGAGCGGGGGGAGGACGAATGAGCAGTTCTTC
CASSFRSGGRTNEQFF
>.|TRBJ1-1|.|TRBV2
TGTGCCAGCAGTATCGACCAGAACACTGAAGCTTTCTTT
CASSIDQNTEAFF
>TRBD1|TRBJ1-3|.|TRBV5-5
TGTGCCAGCAGCCCGGTTGGACAGGCGGGGAGCACCATATATTTT
CASSPVGQAGSTIYF
>TRBD1|TRBJ2-5|once|TRBV5-4
TGTGCCAGCAGCCGGGACAGTCAAGAGACCCAGTACTTC
CASSRDSQETQYF
>.|TRBJ2-7|.|TRBV6-1
TGTGCCAGCAGGAACGGGGGGCAAACTGTGTACGAGCAGTACTTC
CASRNGGQTVYEQYF
>.|TRBJ1-6|.|TRBV30
TGTGCCTGGAGCCCCGGGACCTTACCTAATTCACCCCTCCACTTT
CAWSPGTLPNSPLHF
>.|TRBJ1-2|.|TRBV6-6
TGTGCCAGCAGCCCCCAGGAGGTCTATGGCTACACCTTC
CASSPQEVYGYTF
>TRBD2|TRBJ2-3|.|TRBV4-2
TGTGCCAGCAGCCTGCCTAGCGGGAGGGCAGATACGCAGTATTTT
CASSLPSGRADTQYF
>.|TRBJ1-1|.|TRBV18
TGTGCCAGCTCACCAGATTTGGTCAGTCCAACGTGGGCTTTCTTT
CASSPDLVSPTWAFF
>.|TRBJ2-7|once|TRBV7-2
TGTGCCAGCAGCTTAGGTCCCGGGGCCTTTGAGAGGCAGTACTTC
CASSLGPGAFERQYF
>TRBD1|TRBJ2-2|.|TRBV5-1
TGCGCCAGCAGCCTTCAAACGACAGGGGGGGCCGGGGAGCTGTTTTTT
CASSLQTTGGAGELFF
>.|TRBJ1-5|.|TRBV6-1
TGTGCCAGCAGTGTACAGGTGGTTCAGCCCCAGCATTTT
CASSVQVVQPQHF
>.|TRBJ2-4|.|TRBV11-2
TGTGCCAGCAGCTTAGACAAAAACATTCAGTACTTC
CASSLDKNIQYF
>.|TRBJ2-7|.|TRBV19
TGTGCCAGTAGTATAAATGACGTTGCCTACGAGCAGTACTTC
CASSINDVAYEQYF
>.|TRBJ1-2|once|TRBV9
TGTGCCAGCAGCGTAGGTTTCAGGGAAAACTATGGCTACACCTTC
CASSVGFRENYGYTF
>.|TRBJ2-2|once|TRBV5-1
TGCGCCAGCAGCTTGGCCCGGGGCGCCGGGGCCGGGGAGCTGTTTTTT
CASSLARGAGAGELFF
>TRBD2|TRBJ2-7|.|TRBV5-6
TGTGCCAGCAGCCAGGGACTAGCGGGAGCTTTGTACGAGCAGTACTTC
CASSQGLAGALYEQYF
>.|TRBJ2-5|once|TRBV11-3
TGTGCCAGCAGCCGGACACTCGAAGAGACCCAGTACTTC
CASSRTLEETQYF
>.|TRBJ2-5|.|TRBV19
TGTGCCAGTTTAGACAGGCCACGGGGGGAGCAGTACTTC
CASLDRPRGEQYF
>.|TRBJ1-1|.|TRBV5-7
TGTGCCAGCAGCTTTAGACGGATTATGAACACTGAAGCTTTCTTT
CASSFRRIMNTEAFF
>TRBD2|TRBJ2-1|.|TRBV19
TGTGCCAGTAGTATGCAGTCTAGCGGGAGAGGTTTCGATGAGCAGTTCTTC
CASSMQSSGRGFDEQFF
>.|TRBJ1-6|.|TRBV29-1
TGCAGCGTTAGAGGTCAGGGCAACAATTCACCCCTCCACTTT
CSVRGQGNNSPLHF
>TRBD1|TRBJ2-2|.|TRBV14
TGTGCCAGCAGCCAAGATTGGGGACAGCCGAACACCGGGGAGCTGTTTTTT
CASSQDWGQPNTGELFF
>TRBD2|TRBJ2-5|.|TRBV7-8
TGTGCCAGCAGCTTAGTTGCGGGAGGGGGGGGAGCCCAGTACTTC
CASSLVAGGGGAQYF
>.|TRBJ1-5|.|TRBV27
TGTGCCAGCAGGCCCGGTGGTACCCCCAATCAGCCCCAGCATTTT
CASRPGGTPNQPQHF
>TRBD1|TRBJ2-7|.|TRBV14
TGTGCCAGCAGCCAAGATCTGCTCAGGGGGCTCTACGAGCAGTACTTC
CASSQDLLRGLYEQYF
>.|TRBJ2-1|.|TRBV10-1
TGCGCCAGCAGTGAGTCGGTACTTTACAATGAGCAGTTCTTC
CASSESVLYNEQFF
>.|TRBJ1-1|.|TRBV7-2
TGTGCCAGCAGCGGAATGGCGGCAAATGAGGACACTGAAGCTTTCTTT
CASSGMAANEDTEAFF
>.|TRBJ2-3|.|TRBV21-1
TGTGCCAGCAGCAAAAATTGGGCTAGCGGGAGAAAAGATACGCAGTATTTT
CASSKNWASGRKDTQYF
>.|TRBJ1-1|.|TRBV7-6
TGTGCCAGCAGCTTAGTCGCGCCCCCTGGGCCCACTGAAGCTTTCTTT
CASSLVAPPGPTEAFF
>TRBD1|TRBJ1-4|.|TRBV2
TGTGCCAGCAGTCTGGGACAGGTTAATGAAAAACTGTTTTTT
CASSLGQVNEKLFF